This is a list of T cell receptor beta chains from one sample in a study of shared clonotypes between healthy human individuals. Assay: immunoSEQ multiplex PCR; the TCRdb copy retains only in-frame clones and omits some. Here the sample spans over 850,000 clones, more than 75% being singletons. Sequencing used memory CD4+ T cells from PBMCs. The receptors originated from a man younger than 35 in good health. Some clones in this sample may be carry-over from other donors' samples. The CDR3 runs from the conserved cysteine through the conserved F or W. The order of the fields is J gene, D gene, clone size, V gene, CDR3 protein, CDR3 DNA. The D gene is left open where the match is weak. Clone size is given for some rows only: seen once, a few or many times, or a class if the clone is expanded.

>TRBJ1-6|TRBD1|.|TRBV7-3
CASSLSTRGKSPLHF
TGTGCCAGCAGCTTAAGTACCAGGGGGAAGTCACCCCTCCACTTT
>TRBJ2-5|TRBD2|.|TRBV7-2
CASSLVGSSGSQETQYF
TGTGCCAGCAGCTTAGTAGGGTCTAGCGGGAGCCAAGAGACCCAGTACTTC
>TRBJ2-3|TRBD2|.|TRBV5-1
CASSAGLAEGDTQYF
TGCGCCAGCAGCGCCGGACTAGCGGAGGGGGATACGCAGTATTTT
>TRBJ2-7|.|once|TRBV2
CASSSDGRGTEQYF
TGTGCCAGCAGTTCCGACGGACGGGGAACGGAGCAGTACTTC
>TRBJ2-7|.|.|TRBV19
CASSTPPGTREQYF
TGTGCCAGTAGCACCCCCCCCGGGACTCGCGAGCAGTACTTC
>TRBJ2-1|.|.|TRBV5-3
CARSLYRDGCNEQFF
TGTGCCAGAAGCTTGTACCGGGATGGGTGCAATGAGCAGTTCTTC
>TRBJ2-5|.|.|TRBV19
CASRIGETQYF
TGTGCCAGTAGGATAGGGGAGACCCAGTACTTC
>TRBJ2-5|.|few|TRBV11-2
CASSLDGPHGTQYF
TGTGCCAGCAGCTTAGACGGGCCTCATGGGACCCAGTACTTC
>TRBJ1-2|TRBD1|.|TRBV6-1
CASSEPDRGPPNYGYTF
TGTGCCAGCAGTGAACCTGACAGGGGGCCCCCTAACTATGGCTACACCTTC
>TRBJ2-7|.|.|TRBV11-2
CASSYQAGGRSYEQYF
TGTGCCAGCAGCTACCAAGCGGGCGGACGCTCCTACGAGCAGTACTTC
>TRBJ1-4|.|.|TRBV4-1
CASSQSRLNEKLFF
TGCGCCAGCAGCCAGTCCAGACTTAATGAAAAACTGTTTTTT
>TRBJ1-6|TRBD1|.|TRBV13
CASSRDRGLSPLHF
TGTGCCAGCAGCCGGGACAGGGGGCTTTCACCCCTCCACTTT
>TRBJ1-4|.|.|TRBV2
CASTVGATNEKLFF
TGTGCCAGCACGGTCGGTGCAACTAATGAAAAACTGTTTTTT
>TRBJ2-1|TRBD2|.|TRBV27
CASSKLAGGSYNEQFF
TGTGCCAGCAGCAAACTAGCGGGAGGTTCCTACAATGAGCAGTTCTTC
>TRBJ2-2|TRBD2|.|TRBV5-4
CASSPLAGNTGELFF
TGTGCCAGCAGCCCTCTAGCGGGGAACACCGGGGAGCTGTTTTTT
>TRBJ2-1|TRBD2|.|TRBV7-6
CASSSPGGGYNEQFF
TGTGCCAGCAGCTCCCCGGGGGGGGGATACAATGAGCAGTTCTTC
>TRBJ2-2|TRBD2|.|TRBV28
CASSWGRASGRISGELFF
TGTGCCAGCAGTTGGGGTAGGGCTAGCGGGAGAATCTCCGGGGAGCTGTTTTTT
>TRBJ1-2|.|.|TRBV28
CASSYSVDYYGYTF
TGTGCCAGCAGTTATTCGGTGGATTACTATGGCTACACCTTC